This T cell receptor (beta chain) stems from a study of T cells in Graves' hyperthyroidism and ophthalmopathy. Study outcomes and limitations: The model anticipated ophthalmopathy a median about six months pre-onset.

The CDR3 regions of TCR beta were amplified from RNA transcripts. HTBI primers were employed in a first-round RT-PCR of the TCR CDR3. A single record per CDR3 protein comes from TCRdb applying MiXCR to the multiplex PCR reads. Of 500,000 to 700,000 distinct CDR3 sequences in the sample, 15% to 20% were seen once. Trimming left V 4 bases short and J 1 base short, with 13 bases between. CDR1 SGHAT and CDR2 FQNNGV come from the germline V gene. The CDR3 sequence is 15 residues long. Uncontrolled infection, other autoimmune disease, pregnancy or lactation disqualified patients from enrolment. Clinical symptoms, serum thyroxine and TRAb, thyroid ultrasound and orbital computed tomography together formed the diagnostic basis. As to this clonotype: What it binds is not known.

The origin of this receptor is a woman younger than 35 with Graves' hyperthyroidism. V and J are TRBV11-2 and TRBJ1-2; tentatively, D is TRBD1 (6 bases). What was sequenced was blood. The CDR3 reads CASSSDQGINYGYTF. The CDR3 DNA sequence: TGTGCCAGCAGCTCCGATCAGGGGATTAACTATGGCTACACCTTC. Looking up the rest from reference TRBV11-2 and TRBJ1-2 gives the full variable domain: EAGVAQSPRYKIIEKRQSVAFWCNPISGHATLYWYQQILGQGPKLLIQFQNNGVVDDSQLPKDRFSAERLKGVDSTLKIQPAKLEDSAVYLCASSSDQGINYGYTFGSGTRLTVV.